This T cell receptor beta chain was obtained from a study of T cell changes during pregnancy in multiple sclerosis. Libraries were prepared by immunoSEQ multiplex PCR; TCRdb keeps only in-frame clonotypes and omits some of them. The table lists tens of thousands of clones, roughly 94% of them singletons. CDR3 length: 14 amino acids. CDR1 SNHLY and CDR2 FYNNEI come from the germline V gene. Trimming took 5 bases from V and 5 from J; bases not matched to a gene: 3. This clone was seen only once. The starting material was peripheral blood, obtained in the third trimester of pregnancy. The rearrangement links TRBV2 to TRBJ2-1; 10 positions agree with TRBD2. The source is a female donor with multiple sclerosis, enrolled in a pregnancy study. CDR3 protein: CASSSGGVHNEQFF. DNA of the CDR3: TGTGCCAGCAGTAGCGGGGGGGTCCACAATGAGCAGTTCTTC.